The 24 T cell receptor beta chains reported below all come from one sample, sequenced in a study of blood T cell repertoires in COVID-19. Profiled with immunoSEQ multiplex PCR; TCRdb holds only in-frame clones, not every one. The repertoire holds approximately 150,000 clones, around 80% seen once, with around 15% in the top ten. Source material: PBMCs or T cells enriched from blood (not recorded which). These receptor sequences come from a man aged 45-65 years who had recovered from COVID-19.

This chain links TRBV18 with TRBJ1-3, with 10 nucleotides matching TRBD1. The CDR3 runs to 18 residues. V dropped 4 bases and J dropped 0; count of bases not matched to a gene: 9. Germline CDR1 KGHSH, CDR2 LQKENI. The CDR3 bases are TGTGCCAGCTCACATACCCCGGGACAGGGGACCTCTGGAAACACCATATATTTT. Residues: CASSHTPGQGTSGNTIYF.

The V call is TRBV9, the J call TRBJ1-1, with a weak D call TRBD1 (6 bases). Trimming stripped 0 bases from V and 1 base from J, with 10 bases between. Germline V gene sequence: CDR1 SGDLS, CDR2 YYNGEE. CDR3 size: 15 residues. CDR3 nucleotides: TGTGCCAGCAGCGTAGCGCGGGGGCCGAACACTGAAGCTTTCTTT. Residues: CASSVARGPNTEAFF.

The chain carries TRBV5-6 and TRBJ2-3, with D possibly TRBD1 on 6 matching bases. CDR1 is SGHDT and CDR2 is YYEEEE in the germline V gene. The length of the CDR3 is 15 residues. V dropped 3 bases and J dropped 4 bases, with 15 bases sitting between them. CDR3 loop: CASSSDRRGADTQYF. In DNA, the CDR3 is TGTGCCAGCAGCTCGGACAGACGTGGCGCAGATACGCAGTATTTT.

This chain joins TRBV5-1 and TRBJ1-1, with 9 bases fitting TRBD1. This CDR3 comprises 16 residues. Trimming cost V 4 bases and J 1 base; bases outside gene matches: 8. CDR1 is SGHRS and CDR2 is YFSETQ in the germline V gene. CDR3 protein: CASSPQTGGGNTEAFF. For the CDR3, the DNA is TGCGCCAGCAGCCCACAGACAGGGGGTGGGAACACTGAAGCTTTCTTT.

This chain links TRBV9 with TRBJ1-4; weak D call: TRBD1 (5 bases). The CDR3 is 15 amino acids. Trimming shortened V by 0 bases and J by 9 bases, and 15 bases separated the two germline ends. Germline loops: CDR1 SGDLS, CDR2 YYNGEE. CDR3 amino acids: CASSVGGGANQKLFF. CDR3 nucleotide sequence: TGTGCCAGCAGCGTAGGGGGAGGGGCAAACCAAAAACTGTTTTTT.

This chain links TRBV6-6 with TRBJ1-3; 7 bases agree with TRBD1. Trimming removed 4 bases from V and 3 bases from J; junction bases left unmatched: 6. The CDR3 totals 15 residues. Germline CDR1 is MNHNY and CDR2 is SVGAGI (reference sequence). DNA of the CDR3: TGTGCCAGCAGTTTCGACAGGGCTAGTGGAAACACCATATATTTT. Translated, it gives CASSFDRASGNTIYF.

A few counts support this clone. This chain links TRBV4-1 with TRBJ1-2; the D is unclear. The CDR3 has 14 residues. Germline CDR1 and CDR2: MGHRA and YSYEKL. The V end lost 0 bases, the J end lost 5 bases, and 10 bases lay between the germline ends. The CDR3 sequence: CASSQDWLSYGYTF. The CDR3 nucleotides are TGCGCCAGCAGCCAAGATTGGCTCTCGTATGGCTACACCTTC.

The V and J genes are TRBV18 and TRBJ2-7, with 7 nucleotides matching TRBD1. The CDR3 contains 14 residues. Trimming took 3 bases from V and 1 from J; bases not matched to a gene: 3. Germline V lookup: CDR1 KGHSH, CDR2 LQKENI. The DNA for the CDR3 is TGTGCCAGCTCACCCCCGGGACAGTCCTACGAGCAGTACTTC. It translates to CASSPPGQSYEQYF. Together with reference TRBV18 and TRBJ2-7, the CDR3 gives the full variable domain: NAGVMQNPRHLVRRRGQEARLRCSPMKGHSHVYWYRQLPEEGLKFMVYLQKENIIDESGMPKERFSAEFPKEGPSILRIQQVVRGDSAAYFCASSPPGQSYEQYFGPGTRLTVT.

The chain uses TRBV27 and TRBJ1-2; no clear D gene. The V gene's germline CDR1 is MNHEY and CDR2 SMNVEV (reference sequence). V lost 5 bases, J lost 5 bases, and 15 bases lay in between. CDR3 length equals 14 residues. CDR3 sequence (DNA): TGTGCCAGCAGTCCCATCCGACACGAGTATGGCTACACCTTC. Protein: CASSPIRHEYGYTF.

V and J are TRBV3-1 (or the pseudogene TRBV3-2) and TRBJ2-7, with D possibly TRBD1 on 5 matching bases. V lost 4 bases and J lost 6, with 7 bases in between. This CDR3 is built from 11 residues. Germline-derived CDR1 and CDR2 are LGHDT and YNNKEL (reference sequence). CDR3 residues: CASSRGSEQYF. The DNA for the CDR3 is TGTGCCAGCAGCCGGGGCTCCGAGCAGTACTTC.

This clone was recorded once. The chain combines TRBV4-1 with TRBJ2-7; D is perhaps TRBD1 (6 bases). V was clipped by 3 bases and J by 5 bases, with 14 bases between them. The CDR3 runs to 14 residues. Germline-derived CDR1 and CDR2 are MGHRA and YSYEKL. The CDR3 region is CASSHPDSIDEQYF. DNA for the CDR3: TGCGCCAGCAGCCACCCGGACAGTATAGACGAGCAGTACTTC.

This sequence joins TRBV6-5 and TRBJ1-2; D unclear. The germline V gene has CDR1 MNHEY and CDR2 SVGAGI. This CDR3 has 13 amino acids. The V end was cut by 11 bases, the J end by 5 bases, with 18 bases between. The CDR3 nucleotides read TGTGCCCACAAACGAGACGGAGTATATGGCTACACCTTC. Translated: CAHKRDGVYGYTF.

The V call is TRBV3-1 (or the pseudogene TRBV3-2), the J call TRBJ2-1; TRBD2 might be the D (6 bases). The ends were cut back, 6 bases at V and 4 bases at J, with 13 bases in the middle. CDR3 length: 14 amino acids. Germline V gives CDR1 LGHDT, CDR2 YNNKEL (reference sequence). The CDR3 loop reads CASRAGLIYNEQFF. The DNA of the CDR3 is TGTGCCAGCAGGGCGGGACTCATATACAATGAGCAGTTCTTC.

This chain connects TRBV9 to TRBJ1-6; tentatively, D is TRBD1 (5 bases). Germline loops: CDR1 SGDLS, CDR2 YYNGEE. The CDR3 loop spans 15 amino acids. V gave up 1 base and J gave up 8 bases, with 13 bases separating them. In DNA form, the CDR3 reads TGTGCCAGCAGCGTACTGGGCGGGGCGGATTCACCCCTCCACTTT. As protein: CASSVLGGADSPLHF.

The chain uses TRBV5-1 and TRBJ1-3; 9 bases agree with TRBD1. The CDR3 is made up of 15 amino acids. Unmatched junction bases numbered 2, after V lost 2 bases and J lost 2 bases. Germline V gene sequence: CDR1 SGHRS, CDR2 YFSETQ. The CDR3 region has the DNA TGCGCCAGCAGCTTACAGGGGGCGGCTGGAAACACCATATATTTT. It translates to CASSLQGAAGNTIYF.

The V call is TRBV6-5, the J call TRBJ1-3; TRBD1 matches 7 bases. V shed 4 bases and J 7 bases; nucleotides not matched to a gene: 10. This CDR3 is 15 amino acids long. Germline CDR1 MNHEY, CDR2 SVGAGI. The CDR3 DNA is TGTGCCAGCAGTTCACTGGGACAGTCTTCGAACACCATATATTTT. Amino acids: CASSSLGQSSNTIYF.

This clone was detected once. The chain combines TRBV20-1 with TRBJ1-1, with D unresolved. This CDR3 is 14 amino acids long. With 3 bases removed from V and 1 base from J, the gap between germline ends came to 12 bases. CDR1 and CDR2 (germline): DFQATT, SNEGSKA (reference sequence). Here the CDR3 reads CSASRTGENTEAFF. CDR3 sequence (DNA): TGCAGTGCTAGTAGGACCGGGGAGAACACTGAAGCTTTCTTT.

This clone was observed a single time. The chain joins TRBV5-1 to TRBJ1-1, with D possibly matching TRBD1 (5 bases). This CDR3 has 15 residues. The V and J ends lost 4 bases and 1 base respectively, with 14 bases between them. The germline V gene encodes CDR1 SGHRS and CDR2 YFSETQ. The CDR3 protein is CASSPAAGWNTEAFF. The CDR3 DNA is TGCGCCAGCAGCCCCGCGGCAGGGTGGAACACTGAAGCTTTCTTT.

This clone was seen a handful of times. The rearrangement links TRBV5-8 to TRBJ1-5, with D unresolved. Trimming stripped 4 bases from V and 8 bases from J, with 22 bases between. This CDR3 has 16 amino acids. Per the germline V gene, CDR1 is SGHTS and CDR2 is YDEGEE. CDR3 amino acids: CASSDSPRRTREPQHF. CDR3 coding DNA: TGTGCCAGCAGCGACTCCCCCAGACGGACTAGAGAGCCCCAGCATTTT.

This clone was counted once. The chain recombines TRBV7-2 with TRBJ2-5; D is perhaps TRBD2 (7 bases). Germline V gene sequence: CDR1 SGHTA, CDR2 FQGNSA. V was trimmed by 3 bases and J by 1 base, leaving 12 bases between them. There are 15 residues in the CDR3. The CDR3 region is CASSLGGGGQETQYF. In DNA form, the CDR3 reads TGTGCCAGCAGCTTGGGAGGGGGGGGCCAAGAGACCCAGTACTTC.

The chain is built from TRBV5-1 and TRBJ1-6, with D possibly being TRBD1 (5 bases). Germline-derived CDR1 and CDR2 are SGHRS and YFSETQ. V lost 2 bases, J lost 7 bases, and 13 bases lay in between. The CDR3 spans 15 residues. The CDR3 nucleotides read TGCGCCAGCAGCTTAGCCGCAGGGCCCAATTCACCCCTCCACTTT. It specifies CASSLAAGPNSPLHF.

The gene calls are TRBV11-3 and TRBJ1-2; no clear D. Germline CDR1 and CDR2: SGHNT and YENEEA. The CDR3 has 13 residues. Trimming pared 0 bases from V and 6 bases from J, leaving 8 bases between. CDR3: CASSLENQDGYTF. The CDR3 coding sequence is TGTGCCAGCAGCTTAGAGAATCAGGATGGCTACACCTTC.

This chain joins TRBV28 and TRBJ1-4, with D possibly being TRBD1 (6 bases). This CDR3 comprises 14 residues. From germline, CDR1 is MDHEN and CDR2 SYDVKM. The V end lost 5 bases, the J end lost 4 bases, and 11 bases lay between the germline ends. The CDR3 sequence is CASSPGQYNEKLFF. Written as DNA, the CDR3 is TGTGCCAGCAGTCCCGGACAGTATAATGAAAAACTGTTTTTT.

This chain links TRBV5-5 with TRBJ1-1, with TRBD1 as a possible D gene (6 bases). V gave up 3 bases and J gave up 1 base, with 16 bases separating them. The CDR3 is made up of 16 amino acids. Germline-derived CDR1 and CDR2 are SGHKS and YYEKEE (reference sequence). The CDR3: CASSSERRTANTEAFF. CDR3 coding DNA: TGTGCCAGCAGCTCGGAGCGACGGACAGCGAACACTGAAGCTTTCTTT.